These T cell receptor beta chains were read from a single sample in a study of blood T cell repertoires in COVID-19. The assay was immunoSEQ multiplex PCR, and TCRdb's table has in-frame clones only and misses some. The profile shows roughly 250,000 clones, more than 75% of them singletons. Source material: PBMCs or T cells enriched from blood (not recorded which). The receptors were sampled from a woman between 50 and 59 years old who had recovered from COVID-19. CDR3s include the opening cysteine and the closing phenylalanine or tryptophan. The order of the fields is V gene, clone size, D gene, J gene, CDR3 protein, CDR3 DNA. D genes are given only for firm matches. Expanded clones get a size class; other rows say once, few or many, or leave the size out.

TRBV7-3	.	TRBD1	TRBJ2-1	CASSPDRGEYNEQFF	TGTGCCAGCAGCCCCGACAGGGGGGAGTACAATGAGCAGTTCTTC
TRBV9	.	.	TRBJ1-2	CASSVVAGPYTF	TGTGCCAGCAGCGTAGTCGCAGGCCCCTACACCTTC
TRBV18	.	.	TRBJ1-1	CASSLNPGENTEAFF	TGTGCCAGCTCACTAAACCCAGGGGAGAACACTGAAGCTTTCTTT
TRBV28	.	.	TRBJ2-5	CASSWDLRETQYF	TGTGCCAGCAGTTGGGACTTGCGAGAGACCCAGTACTTC
TRBV28	once	.	TRBJ2-2	CASNPLKWRNMMGKTGELFF	TGTGCCAGCAACCCCCTGAAGTGGAGGAACATGATGGGGAAGACCGGGGAGCTGTTTTTT
TRBV7-9	once	TRBD1	TRBJ2-7	CASSLESTRDRVGEQYF	TGTGCCAGCAGCTTAGAATCTACGCGGGACAGGGTTGGAGAGCAGTACTTC
TRBV7-6	.	TRBD1	TRBJ2-7	CASSPEDRGREQYF	TGTGCCAGCAGCCCAGAGGACAGGGGGCGGGAGCAGTACTTC
TRBV9	.	.	TRBJ1-2	CASSVDQGHYGYTF	TGTGCCAGCAGCGTAGATCAGGGCCACTATGGCTACACCTTC
TRBV19	.	TRBD1	TRBJ2-6	CASSLGTGVGANVLTF	TGTGCCAGTAGTTTAGGGACAGGGGTCGGGGCCAACGTCCTGACTTTC
TRBV5-1	.	.	TRBJ2-3	CASSPTVLRDNTQYF	TGCGCCAGCAGCCCCACCGTGTTACGAGATAATACGCAGTATTTT
TRBV28	.	.	TRBJ2-5	CASSLGGLGAETQYF	TGTGCCAGCAGTTTGGGGGGACTCGGGGCGGAGACCCAGTACTTC
TRBV18	.	TRBD1	TRBJ2-5	CASSGQVVGETQYF	TGTGCCAGCTCGGGACAGGTCGTAGGAGAGACCCAGTACTTC
TRBV6-5	.	TRBD1	TRBJ1-1	CASSPGTVEAFF	TGTGCCAGCAGTCCCGGGACAGTCGAAGCTTTCTTT
TRBV7-9	.	.	TRBJ2-5	CASSLLQSKQETQYF	TGTGCCAGCAGCTTACTACAGAGCAAACAAGAGACCCAGTACTTC